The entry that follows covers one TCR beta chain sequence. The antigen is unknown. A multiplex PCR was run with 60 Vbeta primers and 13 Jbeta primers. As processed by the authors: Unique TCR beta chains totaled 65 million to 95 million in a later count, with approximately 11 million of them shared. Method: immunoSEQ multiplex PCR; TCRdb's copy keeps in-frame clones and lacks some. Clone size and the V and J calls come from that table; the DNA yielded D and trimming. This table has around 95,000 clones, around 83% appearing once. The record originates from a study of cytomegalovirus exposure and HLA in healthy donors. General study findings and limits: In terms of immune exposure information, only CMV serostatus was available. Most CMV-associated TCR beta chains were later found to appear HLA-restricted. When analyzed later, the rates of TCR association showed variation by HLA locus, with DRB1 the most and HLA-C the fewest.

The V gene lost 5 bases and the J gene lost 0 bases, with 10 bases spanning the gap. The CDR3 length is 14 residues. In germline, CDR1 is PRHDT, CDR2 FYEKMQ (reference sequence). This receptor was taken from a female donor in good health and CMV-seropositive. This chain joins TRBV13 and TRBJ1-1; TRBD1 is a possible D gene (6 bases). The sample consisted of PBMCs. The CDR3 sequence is CASSIQGVNTEAFF. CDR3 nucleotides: TGTGCCAGCAGCATACAGGGCGTGAACACTGAAGCTTTCTTT.